These T cell receptor beta chains were read from a single sample in a study of cytomegalovirus exposure and HLA in healthy donors. Clones were read by immunoSEQ multiplex PCR, and TCRdb kept only the in-frame ones, dropping some. The repertoire consists of some 160,000 clones, with 65% to 80% occurring once and the leading ten covering more than 0.55%. The sequenced material came from PBMCs. These receptor sequences come from a woman between 40 and 50 years old in good health and CMV-seronegative. Both conserved end residues are trimmed from each CDR3. The order of the fields is J gene, D gene, clone size, V gene, CDR3 protein. A D gene is named only where the DNA matches it firmly. Only part of the rows carry a size: once, few, many, or a class if the clone is expanded.

J: TRBJ2-5
D: TRBD2
size: -
V: TRBV15
CDR3: ATSTDPVLAGYQETQY

J: TRBJ1-4
D: -
size: -
V: TRBV18
CDR3: ASSPVTGTNEKLF

J: TRBJ1-5
D: TRBD1
size: -
V: TRBV23-1
CDR3: ASSGRGSNQPQH

J: TRBJ2-2
D: -
size: -
V: TRBV4-1
CDR3: ASSPRGTNTGELF

J: TRBJ2-2
D: TRBD1
size: -
V: TRBV7-2
CDR3: ASSPDRGPAGELF

J: TRBJ1-3
D: -
size: few
V: TRBV5-6
CDR3: ASSAPRGGTIY

J: TRBJ2-1
D: TRBD2
size: -
V: TRBV11-1
CDR3: ASSSTSGPNEQF

J: TRBJ2-7
D: -
size: -
V: TRBV21-1
CDR3: ASSKELAGGGEQY

J: TRBJ1-4
D: TRBD1
size: -
V: TRBV7-6
CDR3: ASSLQGESEKLF

J: TRBJ2-7
D: -
size: -
V: TRBV7-9
CDR3: ASVGASYEQY

J: TRBJ1-1
D: -
size: -
V: TRBV6-5
CDR3: ASSQGRVNTEAF

J: TRBJ2-4
D: TRBD1
size: -
V: TRBV19
CDR3: ASTRGPDLLAKNIQY

J: TRBJ2-7
D: -
size: few
V: TRBV7-9
CDR3: ASSFRERKY

J: TRBJ1-6
D: -
size: -
V: TRBV10-2
CDR3: ASSEPINSPLH

J: TRBJ2-3
D: TRBD1
size: -
V: TRBV6-1
CDR3: ASAPDRVKADTQY